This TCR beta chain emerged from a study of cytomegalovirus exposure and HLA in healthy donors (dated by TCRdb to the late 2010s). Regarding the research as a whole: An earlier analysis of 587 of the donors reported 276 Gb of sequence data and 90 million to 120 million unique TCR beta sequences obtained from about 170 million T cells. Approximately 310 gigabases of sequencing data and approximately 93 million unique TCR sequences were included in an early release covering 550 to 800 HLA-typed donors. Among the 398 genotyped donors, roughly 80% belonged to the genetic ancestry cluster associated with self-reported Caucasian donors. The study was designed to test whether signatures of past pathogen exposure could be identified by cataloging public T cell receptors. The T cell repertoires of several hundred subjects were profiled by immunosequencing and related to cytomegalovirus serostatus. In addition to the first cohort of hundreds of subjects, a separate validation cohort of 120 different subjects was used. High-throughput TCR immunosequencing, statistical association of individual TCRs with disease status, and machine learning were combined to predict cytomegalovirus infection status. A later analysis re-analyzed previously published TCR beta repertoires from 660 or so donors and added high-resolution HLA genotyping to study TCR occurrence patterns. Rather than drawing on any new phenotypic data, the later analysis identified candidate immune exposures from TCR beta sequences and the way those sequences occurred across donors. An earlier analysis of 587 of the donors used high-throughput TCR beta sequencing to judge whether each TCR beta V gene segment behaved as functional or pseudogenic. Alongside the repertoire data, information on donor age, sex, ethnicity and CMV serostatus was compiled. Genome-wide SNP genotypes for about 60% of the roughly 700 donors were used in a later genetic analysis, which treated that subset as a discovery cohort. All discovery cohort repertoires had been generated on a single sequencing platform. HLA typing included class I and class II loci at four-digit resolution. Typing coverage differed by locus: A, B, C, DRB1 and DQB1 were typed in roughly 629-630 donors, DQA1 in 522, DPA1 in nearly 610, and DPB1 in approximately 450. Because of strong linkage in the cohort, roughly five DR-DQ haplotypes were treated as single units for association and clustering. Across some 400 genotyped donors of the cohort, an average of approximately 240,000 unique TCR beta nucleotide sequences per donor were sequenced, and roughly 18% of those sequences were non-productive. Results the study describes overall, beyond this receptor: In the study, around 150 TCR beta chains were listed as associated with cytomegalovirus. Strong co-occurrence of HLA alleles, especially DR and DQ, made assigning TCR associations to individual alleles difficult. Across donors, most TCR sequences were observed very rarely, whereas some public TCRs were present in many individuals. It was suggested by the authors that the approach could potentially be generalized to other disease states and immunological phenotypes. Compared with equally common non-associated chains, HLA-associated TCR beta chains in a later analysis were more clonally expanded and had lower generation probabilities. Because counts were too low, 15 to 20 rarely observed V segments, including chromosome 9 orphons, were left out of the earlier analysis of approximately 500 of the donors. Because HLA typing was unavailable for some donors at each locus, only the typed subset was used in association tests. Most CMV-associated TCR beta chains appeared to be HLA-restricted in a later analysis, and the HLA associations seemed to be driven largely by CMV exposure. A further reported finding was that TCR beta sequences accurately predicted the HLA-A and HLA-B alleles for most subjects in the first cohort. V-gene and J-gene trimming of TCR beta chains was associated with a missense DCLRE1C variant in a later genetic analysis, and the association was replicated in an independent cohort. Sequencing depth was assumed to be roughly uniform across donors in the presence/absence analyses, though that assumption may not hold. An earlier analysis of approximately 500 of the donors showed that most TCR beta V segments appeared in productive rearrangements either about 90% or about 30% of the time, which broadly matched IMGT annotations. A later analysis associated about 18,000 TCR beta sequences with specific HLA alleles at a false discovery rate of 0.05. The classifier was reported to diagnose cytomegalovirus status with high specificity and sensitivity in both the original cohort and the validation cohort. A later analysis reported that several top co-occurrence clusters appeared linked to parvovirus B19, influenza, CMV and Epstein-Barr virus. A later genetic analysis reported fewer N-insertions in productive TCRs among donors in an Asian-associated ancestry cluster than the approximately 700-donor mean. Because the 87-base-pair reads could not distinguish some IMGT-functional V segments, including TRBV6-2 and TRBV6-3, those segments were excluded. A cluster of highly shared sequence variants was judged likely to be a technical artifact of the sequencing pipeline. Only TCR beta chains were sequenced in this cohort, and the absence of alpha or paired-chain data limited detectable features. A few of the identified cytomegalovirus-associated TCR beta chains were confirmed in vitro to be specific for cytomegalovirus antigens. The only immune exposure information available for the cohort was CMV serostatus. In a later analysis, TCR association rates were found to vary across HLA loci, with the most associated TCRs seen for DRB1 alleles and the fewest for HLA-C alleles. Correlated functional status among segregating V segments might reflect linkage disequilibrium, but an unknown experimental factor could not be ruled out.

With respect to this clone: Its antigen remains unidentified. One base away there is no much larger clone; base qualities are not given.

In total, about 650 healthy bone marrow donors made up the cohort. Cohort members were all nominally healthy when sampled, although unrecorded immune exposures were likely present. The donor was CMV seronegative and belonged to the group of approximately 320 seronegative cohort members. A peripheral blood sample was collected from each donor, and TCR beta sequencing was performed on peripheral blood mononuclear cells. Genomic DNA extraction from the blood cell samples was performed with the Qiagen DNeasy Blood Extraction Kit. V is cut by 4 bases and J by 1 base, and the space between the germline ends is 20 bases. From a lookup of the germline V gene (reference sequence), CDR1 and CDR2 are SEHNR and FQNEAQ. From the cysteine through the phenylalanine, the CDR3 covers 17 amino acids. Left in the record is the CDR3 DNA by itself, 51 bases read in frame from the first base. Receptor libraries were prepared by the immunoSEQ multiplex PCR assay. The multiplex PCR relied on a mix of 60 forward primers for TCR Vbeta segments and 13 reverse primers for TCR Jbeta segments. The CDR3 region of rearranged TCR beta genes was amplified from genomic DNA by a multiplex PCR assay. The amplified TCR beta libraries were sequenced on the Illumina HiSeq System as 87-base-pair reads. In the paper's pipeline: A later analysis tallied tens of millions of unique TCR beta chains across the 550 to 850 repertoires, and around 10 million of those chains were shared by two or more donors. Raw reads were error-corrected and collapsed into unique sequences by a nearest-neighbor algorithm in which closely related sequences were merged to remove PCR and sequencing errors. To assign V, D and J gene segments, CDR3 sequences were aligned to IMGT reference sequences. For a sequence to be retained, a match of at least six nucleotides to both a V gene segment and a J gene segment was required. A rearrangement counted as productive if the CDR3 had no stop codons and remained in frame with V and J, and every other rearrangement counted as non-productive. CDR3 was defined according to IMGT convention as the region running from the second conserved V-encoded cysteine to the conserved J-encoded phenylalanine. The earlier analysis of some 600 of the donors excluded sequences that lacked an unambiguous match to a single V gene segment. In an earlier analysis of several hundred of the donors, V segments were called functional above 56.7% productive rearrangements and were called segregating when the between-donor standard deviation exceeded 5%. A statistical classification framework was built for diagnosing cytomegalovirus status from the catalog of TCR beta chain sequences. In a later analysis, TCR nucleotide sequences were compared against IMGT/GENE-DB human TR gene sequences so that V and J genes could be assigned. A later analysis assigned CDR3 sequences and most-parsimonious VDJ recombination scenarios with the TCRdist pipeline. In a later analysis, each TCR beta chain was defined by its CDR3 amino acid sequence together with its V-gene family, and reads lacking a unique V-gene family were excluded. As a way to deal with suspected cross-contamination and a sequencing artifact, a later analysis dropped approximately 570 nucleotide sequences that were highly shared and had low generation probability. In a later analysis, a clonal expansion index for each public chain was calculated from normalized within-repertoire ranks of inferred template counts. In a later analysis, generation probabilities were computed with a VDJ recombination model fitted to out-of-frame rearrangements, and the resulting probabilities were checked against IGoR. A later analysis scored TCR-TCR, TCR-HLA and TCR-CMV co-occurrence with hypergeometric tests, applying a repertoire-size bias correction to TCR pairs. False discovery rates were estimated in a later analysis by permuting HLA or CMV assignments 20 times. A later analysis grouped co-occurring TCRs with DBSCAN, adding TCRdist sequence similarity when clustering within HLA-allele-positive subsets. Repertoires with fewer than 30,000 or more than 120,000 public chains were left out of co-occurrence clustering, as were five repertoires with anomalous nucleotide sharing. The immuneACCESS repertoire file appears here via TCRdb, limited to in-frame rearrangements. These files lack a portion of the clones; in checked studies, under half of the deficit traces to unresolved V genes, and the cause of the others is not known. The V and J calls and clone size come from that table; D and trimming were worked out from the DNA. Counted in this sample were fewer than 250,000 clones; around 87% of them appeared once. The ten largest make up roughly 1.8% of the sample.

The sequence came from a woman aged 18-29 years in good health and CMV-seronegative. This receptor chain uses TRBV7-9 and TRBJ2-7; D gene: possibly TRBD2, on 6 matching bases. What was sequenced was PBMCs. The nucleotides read TGTGCCAGCAGCTCAACTCTTGTTCGGACTACGTCCTACGAGCAGTACTTC. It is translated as CASSSTLVRTTSYEQYF.